This T cell receptor beta chain is drawn from a study of T cell responses to AZD1222 COVID-19 vaccine. General study points: A rise in Spike-specific TCR breadth and depth followed two AZD1222 doses. The span of vaccine-associated CD4 TCRs extended across spike, with dominance at 160-218 and 743-854. Only a handful of AZD1222 recipients were seropositive at baseline. A mostly white British donor set with more females was recruited, and clonal diversity was possibly underestimated.

The CDR3 has 13 amino acids. Germline V gene data show CDR1 as SEHNR and CDR2 as FQNEAQ (reference sequence). V lost 5 bases and J 4 bases, leaving 11 bases between the germline ends. Note on this clone: Its matching antigen is unknown.

TCRdb's copy holds only in-frame clones and misses some; the assay was immunoSEQ multiplex PCR. The table has around 130,000 clones, 93% seen once; the top ten hold approximately 3.4%. The sequence was obtained from an adult in good health. The specimen was peripheral blood, collected on day 0 of AZD1222 vaccination. J is TRBJ1-2 and V is TRBV7-9; no firm D call. CDR3 DNA: TGTGCCAGCAGCGCTCGGGGTTCCTATGGCTACACCTTC. Its protein product is CASSARGSYGYTF.